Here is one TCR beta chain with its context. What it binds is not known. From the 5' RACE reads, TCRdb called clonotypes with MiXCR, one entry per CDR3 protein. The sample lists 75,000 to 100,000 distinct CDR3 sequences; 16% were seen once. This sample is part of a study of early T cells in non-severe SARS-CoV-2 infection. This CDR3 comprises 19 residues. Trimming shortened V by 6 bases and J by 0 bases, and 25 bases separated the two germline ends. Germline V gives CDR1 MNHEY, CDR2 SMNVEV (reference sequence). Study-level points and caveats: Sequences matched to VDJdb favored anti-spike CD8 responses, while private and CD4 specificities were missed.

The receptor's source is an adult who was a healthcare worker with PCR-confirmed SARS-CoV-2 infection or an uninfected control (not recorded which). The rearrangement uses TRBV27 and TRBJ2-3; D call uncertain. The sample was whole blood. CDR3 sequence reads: CASSPLGSGVKASTDTQYF. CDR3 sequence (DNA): TGTGCCAGCAGCCCCCTCGGGTCAGGTGTTAAGGCTAGCACAGATACGCAGTATTTT.